The 20 T cell receptor beta chains listed next were all sequenced from one sample in a study of shared T cell receptors in the human thymus. The method was immunoSEQ multiplex PCR; TCRdb's version includes in-frame clones alone and lacks a portion of them. Among about 500,000 clones listed, about 80% were seen once. This same sample was also part of a study on human thymus T cells.

The sequenced material came from thymocytes. These receptors were collected from a boy under three years old with a congenital heart defect.

V usage is TRBV5-1 and J usage is TRBJ1-1; no reliable D call. Per the germline V gene, CDR1 is SGHRS and CDR2 is YFSETQ. V was cut by 0 bases and J by 4 bases, with 10 bases left in between. This CDR3 contains 14 residues. The DNA of the CDR3 is TGCGCCAGCAGCTTGGTAGGAGAGGGCACTGAAGCTTTCTTT. Protein: CASSLVGEGTEAFF.

The chain recombines TRBV28 with TRBJ1-1, with no clear D. The CDR3 length is 15 residues. Trimming left V 8 bases short and J 3 bases short, with 19 bases between. Per the germline V gene, CDR1 is MDHEN and CDR2 is SYDVKM. The CDR3 protein is CASPSPLGPHTEAFF. The CDR3 DNA reads TGTGCCAGCCCCTCGCCTTTGGGCCCCCACACTGAAGCTTTCTTT.

The chain is built from TRBV30 and TRBJ1-2; D remains ambiguous. Germline V gives CDR1 GTSNPN, CDR2 SVGIG (reference sequence). The V end lost 2 bases, the J end lost 4 bases, and 17 bases lay between the germline ends. The CDR3 runs 15 residues. The CDR3, as DNA: TGTGCCTGGAGTTCCCTCCGCCCGGGGTTCTATGGCTACACCTTC. Amino acid sequence: CAWSSLRPGFYGYTF.

The gene calls are TRBV7-4 and TRBJ1-1, with D possibly being TRBD1 (5 bases). Trimming removed 8 bases at V and 0 bases at J, with 13 bases between. The CDR3 sequence is 14 residues long. The V gene's germline CDR1 is SGHVT and CDR2 SQSDAQ. The CDR3 sequence is CASATATMNTEAFF. The DNA of the CDR3 is TGTGCCAGCGCGACAGCTACTATGAACACTGAAGCTTTCTTT. Looking up the rest from reference TRBV7-4 and TRBJ1-1 gives the full variable domain: GAGVSQSPRYKVAKRGRDVALRCDSISGHVTLYWYRQTLGQGSEVLTYSQSDAQRDKSGRPSGRFSAERPERSVSTLKIQRTEQGDSAVYLCASATATMNTEAFFGQGTRLTVV.

The chain recombines TRBV5-6 with TRBJ2-7, with TRBD2 matching 7 bases. The germline V gene encodes CDR1 SGHDT and CDR2 YYEEEE. Losses at the gene ends were 0 bases for V and 3 bases for J; bases not matched to a gene: 12. The CDR3 totals 17 residues. The CDR3 protein is CASSLDSGRGSIYEQYF. DNA of the CDR3: TGTGCCAGCAGCTTGGATTCCGGACGCGGGAGTATCTACGAGCAGTACTTC. The full variable domain, its missing parts supplied by reference TRBV5-6 and TRBJ2-7, is DAGVTQSPTHLIKTRGQQVTLRCSPKSGHDTVSWYQQALGQGPQFIFQYYEEEERQRGNFPDRFSGHQFPNYSSELNVNALLLGDSALYLCASSLDSGRGSIYEQYFGPGTRLTVT.

The J gene is TRBJ1-1, the V gene TRBV28; D perhaps matches TRBD1 (5 bases). The CDR3 covers 17 residues. Germline V lookup: CDR1 MDHEN, CDR2 SYDVKM. Deletions cut 6 bases from V and 11 bases from J, with 31 bases between. The CDR3 DNA sequence: TGTGCCAGCAGCCGCATTTGGGGGATCGGGGGAAAAACGGACGCTTTCTTT. Translation: CASSRIWGIGGKTDAFF.

In its sample, this clone was seen once. The V gene is TRBV5-6, the J gene TRBJ2-5, with 7 bases that match TRBD2. Per germline, CDR1 SGHDT and CDR2 YYEEEE. J was trimmed by 5 bases and V by 2 bases; bases with no gene match: 3. The CDR3 covers 13 residues. In DNA, the CDR3 is TGTGCCAGCAGCTTCTGGCGGGAGGAGACCCAGTACTTC. This gives the protein CASSFWREETQYF.

This clone was found a few times. V is TRBV5-8 and J is TRBJ2-7; 8 bases are a match to TRBD1. Trimming at V came to 0 bases and at J to 2 bases, leaving 7 bases not matched to a gene. Germline assignment: CDR1 SGHTS and CDR2 YDEGEE. The CDR3 runs 16 residues. CDR3 amino acids: CASSLGNRTGPYEQYF. CDR3 DNA: TGTGCCAGCAGCTTGGGGAACAGGACAGGGCCCTACGAGCAGTACTTC.

The gene calls are TRBV29-1 and TRBJ2-5, with a tentative D call TRBD1 (5 bases). Trimming shortened V by 3 bases and J by 1 base, and 15 bases separated the two germline ends. The CDR3 has 15 residues. The germline gives CDR1 SQVTM, CDR2 ANQGSEA. The DNA for the CDR3 is TGCAGCGTTGATGACCCAGACAGACTCCAAGAGACCCAGTACTTC. Translation: CSVDDPDRLQETQYF.

The chain uses TRBV5-1 and TRBJ2-1; unclear D gene. The CDR3 is 14 amino acids. The germline V gene has CDR1 SGHRS and CDR2 YFSETQ. V gave up 2 bases and J gave up 5 bases, with 11 bases separating them. The CDR3 loop reads CASSLAVQNNEQFF. CDR3 sequence (DNA): TGCGCCAGCAGCTTAGCCGTTCAAAACAATGAGCAGTTCTTC. Full variable domain (rest looked up from reference TRBV5-1 and TRBJ2-1): KAGVTQTPRYLIKTRGQQVTLSCSPISGHRSVSWYQQTPGQGLQFLFEYFSETQRNKGNFPGRFSGRQFSNSRSEMNVSTLELGDSALYLCASSLAVQNNEQFFGPGTRLTVL.

The rearrangement uses TRBV30 and TRBJ2-4, with a tentative D call TRBD2 (6 bases). The length of the CDR3 is 17 residues. CDR1 and CDR2 from the germline V gene are GTSNPN and SVGIG (reference sequence). Trimming shortened V by 0 bases and J by 1 base, and 16 bases separated the two germline ends. CDR3 amino acids: CAWSVLLFGGAKNIQYF. DNA of the CDR3: TGTGCCTGGAGTGTACTTCTATTTGGAGGGGCCAAAAACATTCAGTACTTC.

The J gene is TRBJ2-1, the V gene TRBV11-3; 8 nucleotides agree with TRBD1. CDR3 length equals 14 residues. With 6 bases clipped from V and 4 bases from J, the junction kept 5 bases outside the gene matches. Germline V gene lookup returns CDR1 SGHNT and CDR2 YENEEA. The CDR3 reads CASRRRDRYNEQFF. The CDR3 DNA sequence: TGTGCCAGCAGGCGCCGGGACAGGTACAATGAGCAGTTCTTC.

The chain carries TRBV7-9 and TRBJ2-1, with 10 positions matching TRBD2. Germline assignment: CDR1 SEHNR and CDR2 FQNEAQ (reference sequence). The CDR3 is 18 residues long. J was trimmed by 0 bases and V by 5 bases; bases with no gene match: 10. CDR3 nucleotides: TGTGCCAGCAGCCGTAGCGGTAGCGGGAGGATCTCCTACAATGAGCAGTTCTTC. Its protein is CASSRSGSGRISYNEQFF.

This clone was picked up a small number of times. The CDR3 sequence: CASSLPRYTGELFF. In DNA, the CDR3 is TGTGCCAGCAGCCTACCAAGATACACCGGGGAGCTGTTTTTT. The J gene is TRBJ2-2, the V gene TRBV5-6; no reliable D call. The CDR3 consists of 14 residues. Trimming took 4 bases from V and 3 from J, leaving 10 bases between them. Germline CDR1 and CDR2: SGHDT and YYEEEE.

This clone has only one observation. This chain uses TRBV2 with TRBJ2-4; TRBD2 is a possible D gene (6 bases). This CDR3 has 13 residues. Germline V CDR1 and CDR2: SNHLY, FYNNEI. Trimming took 7 bases from V and 3 from J, leaving 10 bases between them. CDR3 residues: CASIVSGKNIQYF. The CDR3 DNA follows: TGTGCCAGCATTGTTAGCGGCAAAAACATTCAGTACTTC.

In the case of this clone: The same CDR3 is also encoded by other DNA sequences in this sample. The gene calls are TRBV5-6 and TRBJ1-1; D perhaps matches TRBD1 (5 bases). From germline, CDR1 is SGHDT and CDR2 YYEEEE. This CDR3 has 13 amino acids. Trimming stripped 0 bases from V and 4 bases from J, with 7 bases between. The CDR3 DNA reads TGTGCCAGCAGCTTGGATAGGGGCACTGAAGCTTTCTTT. It specifies CASSLDRGTEAFF.

V and J are TRBV5-1 and TRBJ2-5, with 7 bases fitting TRBD2. Unmatched junction bases numbered 16, after V lost 3 bases and J lost 5 bases. The CDR3 has 17 residues. Per the germline V gene, CDR1 is SGHRS and CDR2 is YFSETQ. CDR3 nucleotides: TGCGCCAGCAGCTCGGCCGCCGGGACTACGAACGGGGAGACCCAGTACTTC. Amino acid sequence: CASSSAAGTTNGETQYF.

V usage is TRBV30 and J usage is TRBJ2-7; weak D call: TRBD2 (5 bases). Trimming shortened V by 1 base and J by 0 bases, and 19 bases separated the two germline ends. The V gene's germline CDR1 is GTSNPN and CDR2 SVGIG (reference sequence). This CDR3 comprises 17 residues. The CDR3 DNA sequence: TGTGCCTGGAGTGACTCGGCGGACTCCCCGAGCTCCTACGAGCAGTACTTC. Translating it yields CAWSDSADSPSSYEQYF.

The chain has TRBV5-8 and TRBJ1-5; D ambiguous. In germline, CDR1 is SGHTS, CDR2 YDEGEE. The ends were cut back, 3 bases at V and 0 bases at J, with 13 bases in the middle. This CDR3 spans 16 amino acids. CDR3 loop: CASSSAGDYSNQPQHF. The CDR3, as DNA: TGTGCCAGCAGCTCGGCCGGGGATTATAGCAATCAGCCCCAGCATTTT.

V usage is TRBV6-1 and J usage is TRBJ1-1; D remains ambiguous. Germline V gene sequence: CDR1 MNHNS, CDR2 SASEGT. The V gene lost 4 bases and the J gene lost 2 bases, with 17 bases spanning the gap. The CDR3 is 16 residues long. In nucleotides, the CDR3 is TGTGCCAGCAGTGTTTCAGGAGGTACGACCAACACTGAAGCTTTCTTT. This sequence encodes CASSVSGGTTNTEAFF.